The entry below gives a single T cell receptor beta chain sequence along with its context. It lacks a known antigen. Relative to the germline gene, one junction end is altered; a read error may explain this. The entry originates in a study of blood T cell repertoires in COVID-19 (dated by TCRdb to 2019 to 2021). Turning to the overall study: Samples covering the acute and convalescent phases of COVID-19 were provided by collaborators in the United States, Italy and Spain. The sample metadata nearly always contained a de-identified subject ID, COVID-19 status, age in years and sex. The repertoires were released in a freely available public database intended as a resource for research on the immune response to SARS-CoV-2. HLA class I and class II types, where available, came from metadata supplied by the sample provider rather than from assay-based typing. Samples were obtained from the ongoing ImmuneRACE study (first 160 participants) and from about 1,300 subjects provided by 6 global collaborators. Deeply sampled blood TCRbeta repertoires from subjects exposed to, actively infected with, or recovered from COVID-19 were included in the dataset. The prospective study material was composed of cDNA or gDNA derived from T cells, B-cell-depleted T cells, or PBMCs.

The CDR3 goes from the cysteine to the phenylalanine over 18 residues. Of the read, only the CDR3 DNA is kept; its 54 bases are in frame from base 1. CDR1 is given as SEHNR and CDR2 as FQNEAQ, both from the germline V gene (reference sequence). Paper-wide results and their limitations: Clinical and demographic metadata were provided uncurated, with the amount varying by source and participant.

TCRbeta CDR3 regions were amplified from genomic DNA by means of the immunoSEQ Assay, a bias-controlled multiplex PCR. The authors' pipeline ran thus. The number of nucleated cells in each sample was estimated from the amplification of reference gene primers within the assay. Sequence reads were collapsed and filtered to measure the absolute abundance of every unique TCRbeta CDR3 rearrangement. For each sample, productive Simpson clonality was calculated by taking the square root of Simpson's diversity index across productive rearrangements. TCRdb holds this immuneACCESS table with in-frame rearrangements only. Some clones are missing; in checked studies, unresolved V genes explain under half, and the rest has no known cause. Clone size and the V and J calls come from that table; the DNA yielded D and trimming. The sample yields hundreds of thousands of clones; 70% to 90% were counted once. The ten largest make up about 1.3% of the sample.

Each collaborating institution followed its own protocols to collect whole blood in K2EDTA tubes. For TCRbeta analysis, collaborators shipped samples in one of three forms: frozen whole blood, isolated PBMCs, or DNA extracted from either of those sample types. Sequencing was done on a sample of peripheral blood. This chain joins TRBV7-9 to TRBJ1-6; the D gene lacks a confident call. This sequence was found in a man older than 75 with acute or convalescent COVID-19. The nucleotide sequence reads TGTGCCAGCAGCGTAGCCCCAGGAACAAGCTCCTATAATTCACCCCTCCACTTT. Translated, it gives CASSVAPGTSSYNSPLHF.